These 8 T cell receptor beta chains originate from one sample sequenced in a study of blood T cell repertoires in COVID-19. The table came from immunoSEQ multiplex PCR; TCRdb's copy has only in-frame clones and leaves some out. This table has 150,000 to 200,000 clones, roughly 93% appearing once. The sequenced material came from peripheral blood. Source of these receptors: a man between 18 and 29 years old with acute or convalescent COVID-19.

Only a few counts were recorded for this clone. The chain employs TRBV6-5 and TRBJ2-3; the match to TRBD1 covers 10 bases. Germline lookup yields CDR1 MNHEY and CDR2 SVGAGI. This CDR3 has 15 amino acids. V lost 5 bases, J lost 1 base, and 3 bases stayed unmatched. CDR3 protein: CASSIGTGGTDTQYF. CDR3 coding DNA: TGTGCCAGCAGTATCGGGACAGGGGGCACAGATACGCAGTATTTT.

This clone has more than one count but fewer than ten. The chain employs TRBV3-1 (or the pseudogene TRBV3-2) and TRBJ1-3; D perhaps matches TRBD1 (6 bases). The CDR3 sequence is 15 residues long. V shed 4 bases and J shed 3 bases, with 13 bases lying between them. In germline, CDR1 is LGHDT, CDR2 YNNKEL (reference sequence). As DNA, the CDR3 is TGTGCCAGCAGCCTGGGACATGGGAGTGGAAACACCATATATTTT. Residues: CASSLGHGSGNTIYF.

The CDR3: CASSIEAGLGQPQHF. The DNA of the CDR3 is TGTGCCAGTAGTATAGAGGCAGGGTTGGGACAGCCCCAGCATTTT. This chain joins TRBV19 and TRBJ1-5; tentative D call: TRBD1 (5 bases). There are 15 residues in the CDR3. V was pared by 0 bases and J by 7 bases, with 13 bases between. The germline V gene has CDR1 LNHDA and CDR2 SQIVND (reference sequence).

The chain couples TRBV19 to TRBJ1-1; D unclear. V was cut by 6 bases and J by 7 bases, with 6 bases left in between. Germline V gene lookup returns CDR1 LNHDA and CDR2 SQIVND (reference sequence). The length of the CDR3 is 10 residues. DNA for the CDR3: TGTGCCAGTAGACGGAGTGAAGCTTTCTTT. The encoded protein is CASRRSEAFF. The complete variable domain, with remaining parts taken from reference TRBV19 and TRBJ1-1, reads DGGITQSPKYLFRKEGQNVTLSCEQNLNHDAMYWYRQDPGQGLRLIYYSQIVNDFQKGDIAEGYSVSREKKESFPLTVTSAQKNPTAFYLCASRRSEAFFGQGTRLTVV.

The chain has TRBV20-1 and TRBJ2-7; D is perhaps TRBD1 (5 bases). The CDR3 loop spans 14 amino acids. V was cut by 4 bases and J by 4 bases, with 17 bases left in between. Germline V gene lookup returns CDR1 DFQATT and CDR2 SNEGSKA (reference sequence). CDR3: CSAIDSRTGYEQYF. In DNA form, the CDR3 reads TGCAGTGCTATTGACAGCCGCACGGGTTACGAGCAGTACTTC.

The chain employs TRBV5-4 and TRBJ2-1; TRBD2 aligns across 9 bases. The ends lost 3 bases at V and 7 bases at J; junction bases unmatched: 11. Germline V gene lookup returns CDR1 SGHNT and CDR2 YYREEE (reference sequence). There are 16 residues in the CDR3. CDR3 sequence: CASSSGVGSGSNEQFF. DNA of the CDR3: TGTGCCAGCAGCTCGGGAGTCGGTAGCGGGAGTAATGAGCAGTTCTTC.

Only one count was recorded for this clone. This chain connects TRBV6-2 or TRBV6-3 to TRBJ2-3; 8 bases match TRBD1. CDR3 length: 14 amino acids. The V gene end was trimmed by 5 bases and the J gene end by 3 bases; junction bases not matched to a gene: 4. Germline CDR1 reads MNHEY; CDR2 reads SVGEGT. CDR3 DNA: TGTGCCAGCAGTCGGACAGGGAGGACAGATACGCAGTATTTT. Its translation: CASSRTGRTDTQYF.

In the case of this clone: The sample carries other DNA sequences with the same CDR3. The chain recombines TRBV14 with TRBJ2-2, with 7 bases fitting TRBD2. Trimming cost V 3 bases and J 1 base; bases outside gene matches: 2. This CDR3 is built from 15 residues. Germline V gene lookup returns CDR1 SGHDN and CDR2 FVKESK. Here the CDR3 reads CASSQAGVNTGELFF. CDR3 sequence (DNA): TGTGCCAGCAGCCAGGCGGGAGTGAACACCGGGGAGCTGTTTTTT.